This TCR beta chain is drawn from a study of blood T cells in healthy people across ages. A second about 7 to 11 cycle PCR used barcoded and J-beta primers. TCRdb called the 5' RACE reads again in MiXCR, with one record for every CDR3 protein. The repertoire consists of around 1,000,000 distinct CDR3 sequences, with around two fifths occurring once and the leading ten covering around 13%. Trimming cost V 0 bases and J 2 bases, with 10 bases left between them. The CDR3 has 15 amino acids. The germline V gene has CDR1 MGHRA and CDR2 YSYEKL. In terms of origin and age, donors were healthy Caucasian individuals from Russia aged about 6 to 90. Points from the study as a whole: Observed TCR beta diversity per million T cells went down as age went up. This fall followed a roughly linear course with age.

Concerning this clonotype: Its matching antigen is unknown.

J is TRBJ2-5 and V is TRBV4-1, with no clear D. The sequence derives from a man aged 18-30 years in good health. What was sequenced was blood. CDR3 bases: TGCGCCAGCAGCCAAGATTTGGGGTCGCAAGAGACCCAGTACTTC. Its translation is CASSQDLGSQETQYF.